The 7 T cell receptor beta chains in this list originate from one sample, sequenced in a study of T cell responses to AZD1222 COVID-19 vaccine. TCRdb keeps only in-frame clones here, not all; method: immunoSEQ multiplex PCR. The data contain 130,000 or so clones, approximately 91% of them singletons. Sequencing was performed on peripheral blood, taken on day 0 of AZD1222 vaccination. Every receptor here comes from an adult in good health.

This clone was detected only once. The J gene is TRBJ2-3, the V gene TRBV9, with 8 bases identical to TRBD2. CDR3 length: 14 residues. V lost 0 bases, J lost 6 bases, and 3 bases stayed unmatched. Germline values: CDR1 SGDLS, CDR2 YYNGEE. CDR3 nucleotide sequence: TGTGCCAGCAGCGTAGCGGGCGGGGGGGATACGCAGTATTTT. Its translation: CASSVAGGGDTQYF.

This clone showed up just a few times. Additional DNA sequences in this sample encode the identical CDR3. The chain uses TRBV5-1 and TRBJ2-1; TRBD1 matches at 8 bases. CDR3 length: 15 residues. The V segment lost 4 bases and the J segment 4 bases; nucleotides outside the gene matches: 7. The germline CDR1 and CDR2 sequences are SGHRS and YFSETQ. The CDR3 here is CASSLDRGKYNEQFF. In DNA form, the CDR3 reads TGCGCCAGCAGCCTAGACAGGGGAAAGTACAATGAGCAGTTCTTC.

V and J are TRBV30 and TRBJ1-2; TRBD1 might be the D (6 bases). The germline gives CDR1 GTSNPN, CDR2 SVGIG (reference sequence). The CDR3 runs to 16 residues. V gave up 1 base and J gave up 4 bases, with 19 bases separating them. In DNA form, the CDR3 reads TGTGCCTGGAGTGCAAGAAGGGGGGGCAAACCCTATGGCTACACCTTC. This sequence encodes CAWSARRGGKPYGYTF.

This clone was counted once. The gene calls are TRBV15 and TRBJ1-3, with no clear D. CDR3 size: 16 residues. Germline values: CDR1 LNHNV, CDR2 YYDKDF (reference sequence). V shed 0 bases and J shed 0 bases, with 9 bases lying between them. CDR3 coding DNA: TGTGCCACCAGCAGAGATCCGTCAGCCTCTGGAAACACCATATATTTT. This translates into CATSRDPSASGNTIYF. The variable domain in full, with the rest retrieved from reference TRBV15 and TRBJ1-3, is DAMVIQNPRYQVTQFGKPVTLSCSQTLNHNVMYWYQQKSSQAPKLLFHYYDKDFNNEADTPDNFQSRRPNTSFCFLDIRSPGLGDTAMYLCATSRDPSASGNTIYFGEGSWLTVV.

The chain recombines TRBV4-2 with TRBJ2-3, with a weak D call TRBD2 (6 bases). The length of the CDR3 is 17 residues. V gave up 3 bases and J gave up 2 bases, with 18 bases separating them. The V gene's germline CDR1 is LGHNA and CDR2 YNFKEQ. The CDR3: CASSQDGRGSYTDTQYF. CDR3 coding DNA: TGTGCCAGCAGCCAGGATGGCCGGGGGTCATACACAGATACGCAGTATTTT.

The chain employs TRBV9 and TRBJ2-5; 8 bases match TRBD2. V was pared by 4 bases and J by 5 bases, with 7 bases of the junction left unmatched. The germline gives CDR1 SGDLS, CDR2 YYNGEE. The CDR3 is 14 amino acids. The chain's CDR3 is CASSTGLASETQYF. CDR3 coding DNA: TGTGCCAGCAGCACAGGACTAGCCTCCGAGACCCAGTACTTC.

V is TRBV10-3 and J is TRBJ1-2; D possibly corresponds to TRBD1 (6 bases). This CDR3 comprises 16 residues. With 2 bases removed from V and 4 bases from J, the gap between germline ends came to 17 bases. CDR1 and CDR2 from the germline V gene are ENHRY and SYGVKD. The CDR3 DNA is TGTGCCATCAGTGAGGCCGGGACAAGGGTTGGCTATGGCTACACCTTC. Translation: CAISEAGTRVGYGYTF.